Below, 29 T cell receptor beta chains from the same sample are listed, as sequenced in a study of cytomegalovirus exposure and HLA in healthy donors. TCRdb's table, derived via immunoSEQ multiplex PCR, lists solely in-frame clones and lacks some. This sample has 150,000 to 200,000 clones; roughly nine tenths occur once, and the top ten carry about 6%. Sequenced: PBMCs. These receptors were collected from a woman aged 25 to 39 in good health and CMV-seronegative.

The gene calls are TRBV5-1 and TRBJ1-2; TRBD1 aligns across 7 bases. V lost 4 bases to trimming and J lost 5 bases; unmatched junction nucleotides: 11. CDR3 length: 15 residues. Looked up from germline, CDR1 is SGHRS and CDR2 is YFSETQ. The CDR3 protein is CASSPRDRLVYGYTF. The CDR3 DNA sequence: TGCGCCAGCAGCCCCCGGGACAGACTTGTTTATGGCTACACCTTC.

The chain carries TRBV6-1 and TRBJ2-7, with a weak D call TRBD2 (5 bases). CDR3 length: 13 residues. Trimming shortened V by 5 bases and J by 2 bases, and 10 bases separated the two germline ends. Germline values: CDR1 MNHNS, CDR2 SASEGT. The DNA of the CDR3 is TGTGCCAGCAGTAAAACCGGGGCCTACGAGCAGTACTTC. This codes for CASSKTGAYEQYF.

The chain joins TRBV6-6 to TRBJ1-3; D remains unclear. CDR1 and CDR2 (germline): MNHNY, SVGAGI (reference sequence). The CDR3 consists of 14 residues. The V gene lost 2 bases and the J gene lost 0 bases, with 5 bases spanning the gap. The CDR3 protein is CASSYVLSGNTIYF. CDR3 nucleotide sequence: TGTGCCAGCAGTTACGTCCTCTCTGGAAACACCATATATTTT.

This chain joins TRBV2 and TRBJ1-2; TRBD1 matches 8 bases. Germline V gene data show CDR1 as SNHLY and CDR2 as FYNNEI. The junction had 4 bases not matched to a gene; V was cut back by 4 bases and J by 3 bases. CDR3 size: 14 residues. CDR3 bases: TGTGCCAGCAGTGTTTGGGGACAGGACTATGGCTACACCTTC. Its protein is CASSVWGQDYGYTF.

This clone occurred a few times. J is TRBJ1-5 and V is TRBV28, with D tentatively TRBD1 (5 bases). Trimming took 3 bases from V and 5 from J, leaving 14 bases between them. Germline V gives CDR1 MDHEN, CDR2 SYDVKM. This CDR3 contains 15 residues. The CDR3: CASSLGGLNDQPQHF. The DNA of the CDR3 is TGTGCCAGCAGTTTGGGGGGGTTAAACGATCAGCCCCAGCATTTT.

The chain employs TRBV5-4 and TRBJ2-1, with D perhaps TRBD1 (6 bases). Between the trimmed V and J ends, which lost 0 bases and 7 bases, there was a span of 8 bases. Germline-derived CDR1 and CDR2 are SGHNT and YYREEE (reference sequence). This CDR3 spans 13 amino acids. DNA for the CDR3: TGTGCCAGCAGCTTGGTCAGGGGTAATGAGCAGTTCTTC. Translated: CASSLVRGNEQFF.

The chain couples TRBV28 to TRBJ2-5, with 15 bases aligning to TRBD2. The CDR3 covers 18 residues. Germline V gene sequence: CDR1 MDHEN, CDR2 SYDVKM. Unmatched junction bases numbered 10, after V lost 4 bases and J lost 4 bases. CDR3 region: CASSSRRTSGRVGETQYF. In DNA, the CDR3 is TGTGCCAGCAGTTCCCGCCGGACTAGCGGGAGGGTGGGAGAGACCCAGTACTTC.

V is TRBV7-9 and J is TRBJ2-1; 9 positions agree with TRBD1. Trimming at V came to 5 bases and at J to 8 bases, leaving 4 bases not matched to a gene. This CDR3 region has 13 residues. Germline V CDR1 and CDR2: SEHNR, FQNEAQ (reference sequence). The DNA of the CDR3 is TGTGCCAGCAGCCCGGGACAGGGCTATGAGCAGTTCTTC. Its translation is CASSPGQGYEQFF.

Only one count was recorded for this clone. The chain recombines TRBV13 with TRBJ1-1; 9 bases agree with TRBD1. Germline V lookup: CDR1 PRHDT, CDR2 FYEKMQ (reference sequence). Losses at the gene ends were 4 bases for V and 3 bases for J; bases not matched to a gene: 6. This CDR3 has 15 amino acids. The CDR3 region has the DNA TGTGCCAGCAGCTCAAACAGGGGGCTCTACACTGAAGCTTTCTTT. Translating gives CASSSNRGLYTEAFF.

The chain combines TRBV29-1 with TRBJ2-5, with unresolved D. The assigned J gene may be wrong: the sequence end matches TRBJ2-7 better. CDR1 and CDR2 from the germline V gene are SQVTM and ANQGSEA. The length of the CDR3 is 13 residues. CDR3 DNA sequence: TGCAGCGTTGCCTCGGGCCTAGGCTACGAGCAGTACTTC. Translation gives CSVASGLGYEQYF.

This clone was counted a few times. The chain employs TRBV7-7 and TRBJ2-2; TRBD2 agrees at 10 bases. The CDR3 has 16 amino acids. CDR1 and CDR2 from the germline V gene are SSHAT and FNYEAQ (reference sequence). V was clipped by 1 base and J by 6 bases; unmatched bases: 5. The CDR3 loop is CASSLGASGSAGELFF. In nucleotides, the CDR3 is TGTGCCAGCAGCTTAGGGGCTAGCGGGAGTGCCGGGGAGCTGTTTTTT.

The V and J genes are TRBV27 and TRBJ1-5; weak D call: TRBD1 (6 bases). CDR1 is MNHEY, CDR2 SMNVEV, per germline (reference sequence). V was trimmed by 1 base and J by 7 bases, leaving 14 bases between them. The CDR3 length is 15 residues. This CDR3 reads CASSLWQGNGQPQHF. In DNA, the CDR3 is TGTGCCAGCAGTTTATGGCAGGGGAACGGCCAGCCCCAGCATTTT.

The rearrangement links TRBV15 to TRBJ2-7; D tentatively fits TRBD1 or TRBD2 (6 bases each). Trimming took 3 bases from V and 2 from J, leaving 17 bases between them. Germline CDR1 reads LNHNV; CDR2 reads YYDKDF (reference sequence). The length of the CDR3 is 16 residues. CDR3 in DNA: TGTGCCACCAGCAGGGAGGGATCAGGGGCCGCCTACGAGCAGTACTTC. This codes for CATSREGSGAAYEQYF.

The rearrangement uses TRBV5-1 and TRBJ2-3; 7 bases agree with TRBD2. CDR3 length equals 15 residues. Looked up from germline, CDR1 is SGHRS and CDR2 is YFSETQ. The V and J ends lost 5 bases and 6 bases, in that order; junction bases with no gene match: 12. DNA for the CDR3: TGCGCCAGCAGGACCGGGACTACCTACTTTGATACGCAGTATTTT. The encoded protein is CASRTGTTYFDTQYF.

This chain uses TRBV4-2 with TRBJ1-4; D possibly corresponds to TRBD1 (5 bases). Germline V gene data show CDR1 as LGHNA and CDR2 as YNFKEQ. Trimming cost V 0 bases and J 1 base, with 12 bases left between them. The CDR3 length is 17 residues. The CDR3 protein is CASSQEGDVRTNEKLFF. Written as DNA, the CDR3 is TGTGCCAGCAGCCAAGAGGGGGATGTCAGAACTAATGAAAAACTGTTTTTT.

This chain uses TRBV5-6 with TRBJ2-5, with 9 positions matching TRBD1. The germline CDR1 and CDR2 sequences are SGHDT and YYEEEE. Unmatched junction bases numbered 9, after V lost 4 bases and J lost 2 bases. This CDR3 spans 16 amino acids. CDR3 region: CASSEIGTGSQETQYF. The CDR3 region has the DNA TGTGCCAGCAGCGAAATCGGGACAGGGAGTCAAGAGACCCAGTACTTC.

The chain recombines TRBV28 with TRBJ1-5; D gene ambiguous. V gave up 7 bases and J gave up 4 bases, with 8 bases separating them. The CDR3 extends over 12 amino acids. CDR1 MDHEN and CDR2 SYDVKM come from the germline V gene. The CDR3 protein is CASMDPNQPQHF. CDR3 bases: TGTGCCAGCATGGATCCGAATCAGCCCCAGCATTTT.

This clone showed up just once. V usage is TRBV2 and J usage is TRBJ2-1, with D tentatively TRBD1 or TRBD2 (5 bases each). Germline CDR1 SNHLY, CDR2 FYNNEI. There are 14 residues in the CDR3. V was pared by 3 bases and J by 9 bases, with 15 bases between. The CDR3 DNA sequence: TGTGCCAGCAGTGAGGGGACCAGCGAGGGTGAGCAGTTCTTC. Translating gives CASSEGTSEGEQFF. The whole variable domain, filled in from reference TRBV2 and TRBJ2-1, reads EPEVTQTPSHQVTQMGQEVILRCVPISNHLYFYWYRQILGQKVEFLVSFYNNEISEKSEIFDDQFSVERPDGSNFTLKIRSTKLEDSAMYFCASSEGTSEGEQFFGPGTRLTVL.

The table lists this clone with a count of one. The V gene is TRBV5-1, the J gene TRBJ2-2; 7 nucleotides match TRBD2. The CDR3 is 12 residues long. Looked up from germline, CDR1 is SGHRS and CDR2 is YFSETQ. The trim removed 7 bases at V and 5 bases at J, leaving 2 bases unmatched. The CDR3 spells CASPGGTGELFF. The CDR3 DNA follows: TGCGCCAGCCCGGGGGGAACCGGGGAGCTGTTTTTT.

This clone has just one count. The chain has TRBV27 and TRBJ2-1; 7 bases are a match to TRBD2. V shed 1 base and J 0 bases; nucleotides not matched to a gene: 9. The CDR3 is made up of 18 amino acids. Looked up from germline, CDR1 is MNHEY and CDR2 is SMNVEV (reference sequence). For the CDR3, the DNA is TGTGCCAGCAGTTTATGGGTTGGGGGGAGGGCCTCCTACAATGAGCAGTTCTTC. It is translated as CASSLWVGGRASYNEQFF.

The chain joins TRBV2 to TRBJ2-1, with TRBD2 identical over 11 bases. In germline, CDR1 is SNHLY, CDR2 FYNNEI. V lost 8 bases to trimming and J lost 12 bases; unmatched junction nucleotides: 12. The CDR3 has 14 residues. CDR3 amino acids: CASGAGLAAGAQFF. The CDR3 DNA reads as TGTGCCAGCGGCGCGGGACTAGCGGCAGGGGCGCAGTTCTTC. Full variable domain (missing parts from reference TRBV2 and TRBJ2-1): EPEVTQTPSHQVTQMGQEVILRCVPISNHLYFYWYRQILGQKVEFLVSFYNNEISEKSEIFDDQFSVERPDGSNFTLKIRSTKLEDSAMYFCASGAGLAAGAQFFGPGTRLTVL.

This chain joins TRBV11-3 and TRBJ2-2, with 8 bases that match TRBD1. This CDR3 has 14 residues. Trimming at V came to 4 bases and at J to 6 bases, leaving 4 bases not matched to a gene. The germline V gene has CDR1 SGHNT and CDR2 YENEEA. CDR3: CASSWDRQPGELFF. CDR3 coding DNA: TGTGCCAGCAGCTGGGACAGGCAGCCCGGGGAGCTGTTTTTT.

This sequence joins TRBV29-1 and TRBJ2-7; 13 positions agree with TRBD2. Germline CDR1 SQVTM, CDR2 ANQGSEA. The CDR3 covers 14 residues. V lost 3 bases and J lost 9; bases outside the gene matches: 8. CDR3 DNA sequence: TGCAGCGTTGAGGGACTAGCGGGATCCGGAGGGCAGTACTTC. Translation: CSVEGLAGSGGQYF.

This clone is a singleton in its sample. The CDR3 DNA follows: TGTGCCAGCAGTTTATCGTTAGCCAAAAACATTCAGTACTTC. It encodes CASSLSLAKNIQYF. V gene TRBV27 combines with J gene TRBJ2-4; D is uncertain. The CDR3 sequence is 14 residues long. V dropped 0 bases and J dropped 0 bases, with 3 bases sitting between them. Germline loops: CDR1 MNHEY, CDR2 SMNVEV (reference sequence).

J is TRBJ2-1 and V is TRBV7-3, with TRBD2 identical over 7 bases. CDR1 SGHTA and CDR2 FQGTGA come from the germline V gene. V shed 5 bases and J 1 base; nucleotides not matched to a gene: 8. The CDR3 spans 16 residues. CDR3 sequence reads: CASSLTPGGSYNEQFF. The CDR3 bases are TGTGCCAGCAGCCTCACTCCGGGAGGATCCTACAATGAGCAGTTCTTC.

The rearrangement links TRBV6-1 to TRBJ2-1, with D possibly being TRBD2 (6 bases). Germline CDR1 MNHNS, CDR2 SASEGT. The CDR3 runs to 16 residues. Trimming stripped 0 bases from V and 10 bases from J, with 19 bases between. The CDR3 reads CASSEARGDGLPEQFF. CDR3 DNA sequence: TGTGCCAGCAGTGAAGCGCGGGGCGATGGGTTGCCGGAGCAGTTCTTC.

The chain recombines TRBV7-2 with TRBJ2-6; unclear D gene. The germline V gene has CDR1 SGHTA and CDR2 FQGNSA. V was shortened by 1 base and J by 0 bases, with 7 bases between the two germline ends. The CDR3 is made up of 16 amino acids. This CDR3 reads CASSLGYRSGANVLTF. In DNA form, the CDR3 reads TGTGCCAGCAGCTTAGGTTACCGCTCTGGGGCCAACGTCCTGACTTTC.

The chain couples TRBV4-1 to TRBJ1-1; 8 bases are a match to TRBD1. The ends lost 5 bases at V and 4 bases at J; junction bases unmatched: 9. Germline V lookup: CDR1 MGHRA, CDR2 YSYEKL. The CDR3 length is 15 residues. As DNA, the CDR3 is TGCGCCAGCAGCATCGGACAGGGAGGGATCACTGAAGCTTTCTTT. Its protein is CASSIGQGGITEAFF.

This chain uses TRBV6-5 with TRBJ2-7; no clear D gene. V gave up 2 bases and J gave up 3 bases, with 14 bases separating them. The germline V gene encodes CDR1 MNHEY and CDR2 SVGAGI. CDR3 length: 15 residues. CDR3 sequence: CASSYGSIGNYEQYF. The CDR3 nucleotides read TGTGCCAGCAGTTACGGTTCGATAGGCAACTACGAGCAGTACTTC.